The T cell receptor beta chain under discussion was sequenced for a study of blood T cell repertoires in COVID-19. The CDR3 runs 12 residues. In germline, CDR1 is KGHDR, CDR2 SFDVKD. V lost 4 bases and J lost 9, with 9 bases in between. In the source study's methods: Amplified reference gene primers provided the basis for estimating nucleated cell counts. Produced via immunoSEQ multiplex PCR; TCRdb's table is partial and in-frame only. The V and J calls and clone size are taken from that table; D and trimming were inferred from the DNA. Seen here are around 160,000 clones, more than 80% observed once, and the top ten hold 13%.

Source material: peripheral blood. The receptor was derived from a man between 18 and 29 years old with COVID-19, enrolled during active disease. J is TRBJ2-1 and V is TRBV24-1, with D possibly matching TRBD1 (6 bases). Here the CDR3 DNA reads TGTGCCACCAGTGAGGGGGCGACTGAGCAGTTCTTC. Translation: CATSEGATEQFF.